The clone carrying this T cell receptor beta chain came up once. Antigen specificity is unknown. TCR beta VDJ combinations and CDR3 sequences were profiled from genomic DNA. TCRdb reprocessed the reads via MiXCR and lists one record per CDR3 protein. The sample lists approximately 120,000 distinct CDR3 sequences; approximately 41% were seen once. CD8+CD57+ cell expansion had been shown by flow cytometry in patients chosen for sequencing. By the time of blood sampling, patients had still received no therapy. The entry originates in a study of CD8+CD57+ T cells in acquired aplastic anemia. For the study at large: Average DNA yield from sorted CD4+ and CD8+ cells was about 2.9 ug. Study-level findings and limits: Overlapping CD8+ CDR3 repertoires of patients and controls contained under 35 shared sequences. Researchers reported that CD8+ Simpson's diversity was not significantly different in patients versus controls.

Germline V gene sequence: CDR1 SGHVS, CDR2 FQNEAQ. The CDR3 totals 16 residues. Trimming left V 7 bases short and J 0 bases short, with 18 bases between. The chain links TRBV7-8 to TRBJ1-1; no definite D call. This receptor was taken from a human donor with aplastic anemia. The sample was sorted CD4+, CD8+, or CD8+CD57+ T cells (not recorded which) from PBMCs. DNA of the CDR3: TGTGCCAGCAAAGGCCGGCCCGGTATCATGAACACTGAAGCTTTCTTT. Protein: CASKGRPGIMNTEAFF. Drawing the rest from reference TRBV7-8 and TRBJ1-1, the complete variable domain is GAGVSQSPRYKVAKRGQDVALRCDPISGHVSLFWYQQALGQGPEFLTYFQNEAQLDKSGLPSDRFFAERPEGSVSTLKIQRTQQEDSAVYLCASKGRPGIMNTEAFFGQGTRLTVV.